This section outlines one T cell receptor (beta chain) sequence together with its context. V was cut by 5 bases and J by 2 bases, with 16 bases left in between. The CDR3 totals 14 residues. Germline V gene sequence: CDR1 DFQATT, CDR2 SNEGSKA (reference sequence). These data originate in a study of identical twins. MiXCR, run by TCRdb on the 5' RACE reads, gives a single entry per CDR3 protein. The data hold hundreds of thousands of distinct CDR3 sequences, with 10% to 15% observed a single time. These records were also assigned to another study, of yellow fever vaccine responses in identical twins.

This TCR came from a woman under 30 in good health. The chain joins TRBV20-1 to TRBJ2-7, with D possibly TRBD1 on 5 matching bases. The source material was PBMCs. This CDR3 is CSAPEPRGTYEQYF. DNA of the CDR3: TGCAGTGCTCCTGAGCCTAGGGGAACCTACGAGCAGTACTTC.